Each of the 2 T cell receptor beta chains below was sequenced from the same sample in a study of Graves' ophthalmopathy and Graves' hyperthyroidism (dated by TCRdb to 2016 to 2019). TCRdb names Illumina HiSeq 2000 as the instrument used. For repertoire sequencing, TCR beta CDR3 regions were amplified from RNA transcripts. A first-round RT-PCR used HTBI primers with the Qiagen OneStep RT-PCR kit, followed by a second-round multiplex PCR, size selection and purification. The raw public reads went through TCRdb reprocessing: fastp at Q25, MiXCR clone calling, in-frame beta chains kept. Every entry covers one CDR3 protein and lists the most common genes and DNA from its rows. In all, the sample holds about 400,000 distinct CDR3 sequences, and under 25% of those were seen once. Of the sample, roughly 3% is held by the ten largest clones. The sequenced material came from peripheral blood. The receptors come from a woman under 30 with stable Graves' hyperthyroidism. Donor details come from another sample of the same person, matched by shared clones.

The CDR3 DNA follows: TGTGCCAGCAGTTTATGGGGCCTAGCGGGAGAGGTCCCCGGGGAGCTGTTTTTT. It is translated as CASSLWGLAGEVPGELFF. This chain links TRBV28 with TRBJ2-2; TRBD2 aligns across 10 bases. V was clipped by 0 bases and J by 6 bases; unmatched bases: 10. There are 18 residues in the CDR3. CDR1 and CDR2 (germline): MDHEN, SYDVKM. Based on the CDR3 plus reference TRBV28 and TRBJ2-2, the full variable domain is DVKVTQSSRYLVKRTGEKVFLECVQDMDHENMFWYRQDPGLGLRLIYFSYDVKMKEKGDIPEGYSVSREKKERFSLILESASTNQTSMYLCASSLWGLAGEVPGELFFGEGSRLTVL.

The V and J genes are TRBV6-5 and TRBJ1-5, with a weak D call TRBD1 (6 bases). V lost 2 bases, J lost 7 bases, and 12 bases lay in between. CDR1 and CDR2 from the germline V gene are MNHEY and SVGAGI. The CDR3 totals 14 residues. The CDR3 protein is CASSYSRGIQPQHF. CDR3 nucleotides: TGTGCCAGCAGTTACAGCAGGGGAATACAGCCCCAGCATTTT.